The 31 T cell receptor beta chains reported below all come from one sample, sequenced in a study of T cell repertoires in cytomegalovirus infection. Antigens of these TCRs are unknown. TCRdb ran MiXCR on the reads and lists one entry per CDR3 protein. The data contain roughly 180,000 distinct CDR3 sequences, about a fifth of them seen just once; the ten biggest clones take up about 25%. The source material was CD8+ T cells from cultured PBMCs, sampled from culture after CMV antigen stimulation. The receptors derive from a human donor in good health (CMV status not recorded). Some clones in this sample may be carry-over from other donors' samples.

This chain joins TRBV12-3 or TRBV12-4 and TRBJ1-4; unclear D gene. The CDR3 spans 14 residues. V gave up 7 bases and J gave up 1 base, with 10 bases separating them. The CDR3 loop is CASTRQRTNEKLFF. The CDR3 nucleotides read TGTGCCAGCACCCGGCAGAGAACTAATGAAAAACTGTTTTTT.

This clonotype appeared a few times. CDR3 sequence: CASSLAPQNPNGYTF. The CDR3 DNA sequence: TGTGCCAGCAGCTTAGCGCCCCAGAACCCCAATGGCTACACCTTC. The V gene is TRBV7-9, the J gene TRBJ1-2; no clear D. The CDR3 runs to 15 residues. CDR1 and CDR2 from the germline V gene are SEHNR and FQNEAQ (reference sequence). V was trimmed by 0 bases and J by 6 bases, leaving 14 bases between them.

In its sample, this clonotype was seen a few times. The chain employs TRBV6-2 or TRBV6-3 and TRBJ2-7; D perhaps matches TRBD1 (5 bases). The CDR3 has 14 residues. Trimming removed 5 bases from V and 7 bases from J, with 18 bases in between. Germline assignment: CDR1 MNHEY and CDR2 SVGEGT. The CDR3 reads CASSPGHSIREQYF. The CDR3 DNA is TGTGCCAGCAGTCCAGGACACTCCATACGAGAGCAGTACTTC.

The CDR3 loop is CASSYRHGVSREQYF. The CDR3 DNA sequence: TGTGCCAGCAGTTACCGTCACGGGGTATCACGGGAGCAGTACTTC. The rearrangement joins TRBV6-2 or TRBV6-3 to TRBJ2-7; tentative D call: TRBD2 (5 bases). In germline, CDR1 is MNHEY, CDR2 SVGEGT. The CDR3 totals 15 residues. V dropped 2 bases and J dropped 7 bases, with 18 bases sitting between them.

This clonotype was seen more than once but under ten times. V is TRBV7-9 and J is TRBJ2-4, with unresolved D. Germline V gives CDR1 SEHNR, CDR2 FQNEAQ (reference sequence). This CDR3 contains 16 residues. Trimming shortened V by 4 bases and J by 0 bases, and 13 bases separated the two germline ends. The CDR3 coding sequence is TGTGCCAGCAGCTCCAGCCCCAGAGAAGCCAAAAACATTCAGTACTTC. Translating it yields CASSSSPREAKNIQYF. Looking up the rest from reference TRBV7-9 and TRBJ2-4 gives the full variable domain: DTGVSQNPRHKITKRGQNVTFRCDPISEHNRLYWYRQTLGQGPEFLTYFQNEAQLEKSRLLSDRFSAERPKGSFSTLEIQRTEQGDSAMYLCASSSSPREAKNIQYFGAGTRLSVL.

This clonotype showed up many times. The CDR3 reads CASRAMMGSYGYTF. CDR3 nucleotide sequence: TGTGCCAGCAGAGCCATGATGGGTAGCTATGGCTACACCTTC. The rearrangement uses TRBV28 and TRBJ1-2; D gene unclear. The V end lost 6 bases, the J end lost 4 bases, and 15 bases lay between the germline ends. In germline, CDR1 is MDHEN, CDR2 SYDVKM. CDR3 length equals 14 residues.

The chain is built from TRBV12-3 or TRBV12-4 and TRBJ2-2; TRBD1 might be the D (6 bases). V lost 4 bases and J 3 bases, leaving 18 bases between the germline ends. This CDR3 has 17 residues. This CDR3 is CASSSMFGAGDTGELFF. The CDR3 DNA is TGTGCCAGCAGTTCTATGTTCGGGGCAGGGGACACCGGGGAGCTGTTTTTT.

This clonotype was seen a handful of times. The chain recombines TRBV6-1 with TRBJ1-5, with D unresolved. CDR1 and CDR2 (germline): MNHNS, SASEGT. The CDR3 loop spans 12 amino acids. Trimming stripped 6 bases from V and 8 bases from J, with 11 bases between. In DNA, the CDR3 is TGTGCCAGCAGGAGCCTCGGGGAGCCCCAGCATTTT. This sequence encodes CASRSLGEPQHF.

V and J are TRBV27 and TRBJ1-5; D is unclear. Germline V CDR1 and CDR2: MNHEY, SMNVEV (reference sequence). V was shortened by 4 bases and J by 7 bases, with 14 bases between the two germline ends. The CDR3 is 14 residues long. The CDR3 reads CASSSPRSGQPQHF. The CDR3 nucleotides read TGTGCCAGCAGTTCCCCTAGGTCAGGACAGCCCCAGCATTTT.

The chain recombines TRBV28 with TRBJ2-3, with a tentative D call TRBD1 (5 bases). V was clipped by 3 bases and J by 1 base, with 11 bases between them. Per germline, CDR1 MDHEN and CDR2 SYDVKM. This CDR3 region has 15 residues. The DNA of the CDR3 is TGTGCCAGCAGTTTGGGCAGGGCCCGCACAGATACGCAGTATTTT. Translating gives CASSLGRARTDTQYF.

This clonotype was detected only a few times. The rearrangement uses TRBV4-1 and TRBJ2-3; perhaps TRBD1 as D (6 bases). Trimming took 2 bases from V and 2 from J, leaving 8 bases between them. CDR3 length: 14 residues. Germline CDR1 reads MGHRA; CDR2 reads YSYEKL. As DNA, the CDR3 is TGCGCCAGCAGCCAAAGGACAGCCACAGATACGCAGTATTTT. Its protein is CASSQRTATDTQYF.

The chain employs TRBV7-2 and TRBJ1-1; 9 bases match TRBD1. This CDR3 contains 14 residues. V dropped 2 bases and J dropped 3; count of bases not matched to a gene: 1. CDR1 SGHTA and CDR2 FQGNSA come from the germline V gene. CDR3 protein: CASSLRTGDTEAFF. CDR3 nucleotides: TGTGCCAGCAGCTTACGGACAGGGGACACTGAAGCTTTCTTT.

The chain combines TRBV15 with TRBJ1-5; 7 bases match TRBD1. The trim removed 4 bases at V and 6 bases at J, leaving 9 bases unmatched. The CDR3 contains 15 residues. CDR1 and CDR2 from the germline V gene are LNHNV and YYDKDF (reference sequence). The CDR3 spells CATSIEPGTAQPQHF. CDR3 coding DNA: TGTGCCACCAGCATAGAACCCGGGACAGCTCAGCCCCAGCATTTT.

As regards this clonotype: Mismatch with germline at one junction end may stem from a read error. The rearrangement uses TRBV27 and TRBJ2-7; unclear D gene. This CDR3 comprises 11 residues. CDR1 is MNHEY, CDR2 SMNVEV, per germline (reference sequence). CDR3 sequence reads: CASGLGSESNF. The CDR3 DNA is TGTGCCAGCGGGCTTGGGTCAGAGTCGAACTTC.

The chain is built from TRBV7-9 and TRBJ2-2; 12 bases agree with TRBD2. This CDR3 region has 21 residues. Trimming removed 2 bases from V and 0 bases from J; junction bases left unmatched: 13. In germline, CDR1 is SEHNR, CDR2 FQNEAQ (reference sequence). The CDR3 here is CASSLSPSLTSGGSNTGELFF. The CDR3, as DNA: TGTGCCAGCAGCTTATCCCCATCACTGACTAGCGGGGGTTCGAACACCGGGGAGCTGTTTTTT. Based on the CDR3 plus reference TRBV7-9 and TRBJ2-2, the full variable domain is DTGVSQNPRHKITKRGQNVTFRCDPISEHNRLYWYRQTLGQGPEFLTYFQNEAQLEKSRLLSDRFSAERPKGSFSTLEIQRTEQGDSAMYLCASSLSPSLTSGGSNTGELFFGEGSRLTVL.

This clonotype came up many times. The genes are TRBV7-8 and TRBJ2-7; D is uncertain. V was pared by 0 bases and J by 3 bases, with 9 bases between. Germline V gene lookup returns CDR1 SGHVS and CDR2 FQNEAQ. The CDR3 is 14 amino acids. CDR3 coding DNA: TGTGCCAGCAGCTTAGCAGGCAGGAACTACGAGCAGTACTTC. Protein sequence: CASSLAGRNYEQYF.

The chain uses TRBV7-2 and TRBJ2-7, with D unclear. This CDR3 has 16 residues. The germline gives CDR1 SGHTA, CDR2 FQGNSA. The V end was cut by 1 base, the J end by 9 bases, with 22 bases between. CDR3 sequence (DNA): TGTGCCAGCAGCTTAGATGCAGGCTACGAAGGCAATGGGCAGTACTTC. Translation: CASSLDAGYEGNGQYF.

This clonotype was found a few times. The CDR3 protein is CASSLAHELNTEAFF. CDR3 DNA: TGTGCCAGCAGCTTAGCGCATGAGTTGAACACTGAAGCTTTCTTT. This chain connects TRBV7-2 to TRBJ1-1; no clear D gene. Germline assignment: CDR1 SGHTA and CDR2 FQGNSA. The CDR3 spans 15 residues. The V end lost 0 bases, the J end lost 0 bases, and 8 bases lay between the germline ends.

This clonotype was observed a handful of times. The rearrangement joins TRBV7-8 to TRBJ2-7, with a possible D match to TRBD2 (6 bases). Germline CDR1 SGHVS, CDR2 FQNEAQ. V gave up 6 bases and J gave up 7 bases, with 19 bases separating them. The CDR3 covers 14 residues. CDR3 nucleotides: TGTGCCAGCAGTTTTGCGGGACCCCAGTGGGAGCAGTACTTC. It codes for CASSFAGPQWEQYF.

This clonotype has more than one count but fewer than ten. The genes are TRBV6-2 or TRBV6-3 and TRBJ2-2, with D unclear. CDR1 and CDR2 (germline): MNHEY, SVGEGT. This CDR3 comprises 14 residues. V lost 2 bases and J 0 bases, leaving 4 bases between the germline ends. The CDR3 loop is CASSYEPNTGELFF. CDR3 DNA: TGTGCCAGCAGTTACGAGCCGAACACCGGGGAGCTGTTTTTT.

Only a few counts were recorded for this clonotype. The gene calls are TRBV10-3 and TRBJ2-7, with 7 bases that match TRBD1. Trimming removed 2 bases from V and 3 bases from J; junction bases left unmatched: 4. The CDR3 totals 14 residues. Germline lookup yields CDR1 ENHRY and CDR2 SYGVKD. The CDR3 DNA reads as TGTGCCATCAGTGAGAAGGGACAGTTCTACGAGCAGTACTTC. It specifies CAISEKGQFYEQYF.

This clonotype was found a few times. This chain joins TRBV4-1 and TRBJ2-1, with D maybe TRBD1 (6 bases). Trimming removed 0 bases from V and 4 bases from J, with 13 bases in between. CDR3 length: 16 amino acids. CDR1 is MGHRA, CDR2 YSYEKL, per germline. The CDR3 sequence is CASSQDERGQYNEQFF. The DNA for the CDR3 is TGCGCCAGCAGCCAAGATGAACGAGGACAGTACAATGAGCAGTTCTTC.

CDR3 region: CASSPGAANTEAFF. The CDR3 DNA follows: TGCGCCAGCTCGCCCGGAGCGGCGAACACTGAAGCTTTCTTT. This sequence joins TRBV5-1 and TRBJ1-1; D unclear. This CDR3 has 14 amino acids. The germline CDR1 and CDR2 sequences are SGHRS and YFSETQ. Deletions cut 7 bases from V and 1 base from J, with 14 bases between. The full variable domain, its missing parts supplied by reference TRBV5-1 and TRBJ1-1, is KAGVTQTPRYLIKTRGQQVTLSCSPISGHRSVSWYQQTPGQGLQFLFEYFSETQRNKGNFPGRFSGRQFSNSRSEMNVSTLELGDSALYLCASSPGAANTEAFFGQGTRLTVV.

The CDR3 sequence: CASSFARQSPMNTEAFF. The DNA for the CDR3 is TGCGCCAGCAGCTTCGCGAGACAGTCACCTATGAACACTGAAGCTTTCTTT. The rearrangement uses TRBV5-1 and TRBJ1-1; tentatively, D is TRBD1 (5 bases). The ends were cut back, 2 bases at V and 0 bases at J, with 17 bases in the middle. Germline CDR1 and CDR2: SGHRS and YFSETQ. The CDR3 has 17 amino acids.

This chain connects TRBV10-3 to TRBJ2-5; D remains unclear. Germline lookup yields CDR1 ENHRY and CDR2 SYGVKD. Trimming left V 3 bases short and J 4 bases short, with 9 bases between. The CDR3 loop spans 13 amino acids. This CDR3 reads CAISELAAETQYF. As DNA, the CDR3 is TGTGCCATCAGTGAATTAGCCGCAGAGACCCAGTACTTC.

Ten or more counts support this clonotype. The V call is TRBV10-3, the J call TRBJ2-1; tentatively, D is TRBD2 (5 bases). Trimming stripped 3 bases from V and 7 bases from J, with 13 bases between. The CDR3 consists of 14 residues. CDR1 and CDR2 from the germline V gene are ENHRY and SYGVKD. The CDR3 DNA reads TGTGCCATCAGTGAATTATGGACTGAGAATGAGCAGTTCTTC. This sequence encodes CAISELWTENEQFF.

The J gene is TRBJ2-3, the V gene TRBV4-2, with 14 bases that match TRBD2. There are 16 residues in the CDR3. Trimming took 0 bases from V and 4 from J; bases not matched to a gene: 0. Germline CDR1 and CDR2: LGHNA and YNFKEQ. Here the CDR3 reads CASSQETSGGADTQYF. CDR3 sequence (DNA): TGTGCCAGCAGCCAAGAGACTAGCGGGGGGGCAGATACGCAGTATTTT.

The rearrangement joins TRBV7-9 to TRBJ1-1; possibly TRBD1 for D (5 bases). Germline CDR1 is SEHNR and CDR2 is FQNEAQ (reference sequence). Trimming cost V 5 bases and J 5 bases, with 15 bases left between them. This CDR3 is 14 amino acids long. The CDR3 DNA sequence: TGTGCCAGCAGCCGGGTTAGGGGATGGACTGAAGCTTTCTTT. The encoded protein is CASSRVRGWTEAFF.

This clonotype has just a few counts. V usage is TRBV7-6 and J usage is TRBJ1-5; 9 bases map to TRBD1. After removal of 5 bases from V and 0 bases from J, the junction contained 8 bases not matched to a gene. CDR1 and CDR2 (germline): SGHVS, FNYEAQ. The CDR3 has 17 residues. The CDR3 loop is CASSLTGGGHSNQPQHF. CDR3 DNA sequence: TGTGCCAGCAGCCTGACAGGGGGGGGACATAGCAATCAGCCCCAGCATTTT.

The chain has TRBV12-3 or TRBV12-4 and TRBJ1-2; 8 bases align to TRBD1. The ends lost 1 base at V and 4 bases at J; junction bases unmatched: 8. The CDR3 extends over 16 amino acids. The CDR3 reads CASSLGAGQDIYGYTF. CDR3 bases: TGTGCCAGCAGTTTAGGGGCGGGACAGGATATCTATGGCTACACCTTC.

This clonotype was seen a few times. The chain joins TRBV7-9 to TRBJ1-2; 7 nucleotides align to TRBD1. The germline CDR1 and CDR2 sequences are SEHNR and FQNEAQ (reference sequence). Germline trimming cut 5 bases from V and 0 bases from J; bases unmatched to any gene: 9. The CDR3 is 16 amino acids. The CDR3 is CASSPGGTDPNYGYTF. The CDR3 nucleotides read TGTGCCAGCAGCCCGGGTGGGACAGACCCTAACTATGGCTACACCTTC.